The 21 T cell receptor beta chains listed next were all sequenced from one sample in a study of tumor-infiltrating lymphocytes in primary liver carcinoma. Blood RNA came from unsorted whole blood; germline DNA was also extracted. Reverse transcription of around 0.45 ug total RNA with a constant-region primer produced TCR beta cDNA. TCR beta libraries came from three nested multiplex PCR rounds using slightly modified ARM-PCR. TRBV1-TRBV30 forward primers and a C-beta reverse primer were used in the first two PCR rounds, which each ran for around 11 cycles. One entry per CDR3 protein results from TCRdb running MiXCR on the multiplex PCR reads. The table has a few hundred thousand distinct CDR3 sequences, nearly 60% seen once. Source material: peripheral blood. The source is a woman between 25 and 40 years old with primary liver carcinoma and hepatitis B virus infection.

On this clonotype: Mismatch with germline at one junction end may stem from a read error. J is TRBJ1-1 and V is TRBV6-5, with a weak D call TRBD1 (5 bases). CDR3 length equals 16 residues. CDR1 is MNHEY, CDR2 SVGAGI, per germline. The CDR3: CASSYSSGRPDTETFF. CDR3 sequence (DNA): TGTGCCAGCAGTTACTCCTCGGGACGGCCGGACACTGAAACTTTCTTT.

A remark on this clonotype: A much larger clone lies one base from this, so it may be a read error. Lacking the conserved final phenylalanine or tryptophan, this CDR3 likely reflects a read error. The CDR3: CAISEAYEQYL. The CDR3 DNA reads TGTGCCATCAGTGAGGCTTACGAGCAGTACTTA. V gene TRBV10-3 combines with J gene TRBJ2-7, with D unresolved. The CDR3 is made up of 11 amino acids. Germline V gene data show CDR1 as ENHRY and CDR2 as SYGVKD. The ends were cut back, 2 bases at V and 4 bases at J, with 3 bases in the middle.

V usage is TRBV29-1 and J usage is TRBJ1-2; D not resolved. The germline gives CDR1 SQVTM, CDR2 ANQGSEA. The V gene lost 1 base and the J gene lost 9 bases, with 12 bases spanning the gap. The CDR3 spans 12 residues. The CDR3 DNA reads TGCAGCGTTGAAGGGACCACGGTTAGCTACACCTTC. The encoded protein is CSVEGTTVSYTF.

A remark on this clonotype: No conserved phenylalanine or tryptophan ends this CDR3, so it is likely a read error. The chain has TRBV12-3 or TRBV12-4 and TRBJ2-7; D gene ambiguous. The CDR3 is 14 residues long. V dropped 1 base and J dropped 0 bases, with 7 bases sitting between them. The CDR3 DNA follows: TGTGCCAGCAGTTTAGATCGTCCCTCCTACGAGCAGTACTCC. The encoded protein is CASSLDRPSYEQYS.

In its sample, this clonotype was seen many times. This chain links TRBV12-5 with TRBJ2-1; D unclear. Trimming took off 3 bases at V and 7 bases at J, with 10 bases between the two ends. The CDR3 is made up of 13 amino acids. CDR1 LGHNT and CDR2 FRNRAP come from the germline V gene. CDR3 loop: CASGLGPGNEQFF. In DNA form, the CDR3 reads TGTGCTAGTGGTTTAGGGCCCGGGAATGAGCAGTTCTTC.

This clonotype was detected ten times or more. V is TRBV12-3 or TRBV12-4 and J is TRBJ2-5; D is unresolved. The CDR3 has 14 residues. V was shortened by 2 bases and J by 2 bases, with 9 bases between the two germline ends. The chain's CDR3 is CASSLRRQQETQYF. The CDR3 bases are TGTGCCAGCAGTTTACGGCGGCAGCAAGAGACCCAGTACTTC.

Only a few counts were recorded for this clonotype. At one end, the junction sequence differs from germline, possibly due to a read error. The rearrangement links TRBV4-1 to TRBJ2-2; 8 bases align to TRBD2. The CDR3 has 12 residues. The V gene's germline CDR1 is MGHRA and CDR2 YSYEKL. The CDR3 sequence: CASSQDRGGLFF. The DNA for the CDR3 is TGCGCCAGCAGCCAAGATCGGGGGGGGCTGTTTTTT.

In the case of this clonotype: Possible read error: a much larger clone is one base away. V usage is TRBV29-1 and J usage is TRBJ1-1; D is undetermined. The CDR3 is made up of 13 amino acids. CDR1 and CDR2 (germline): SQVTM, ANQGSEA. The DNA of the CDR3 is TGCAGCGTTGAAAGGCAGTTGGCCACTGAAACTTTCTTT. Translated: CSVERQLATETFF.

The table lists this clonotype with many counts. This chain's CDR3 is CASSLSLNTEAFF. The CDR3 DNA is TGTGCCAGCAGCTTATCCTTGAACACTGAAGCTTTCTTT. V usage is TRBV7-8 and J usage is TRBJ1-1, with D unclear. CDR3 length: 13 residues. The V end was cut by 2 bases, the J end by 0 bases, with 4 bases between. Germline V gene data show CDR1 as SGHVS and CDR2 as FQNEAQ.

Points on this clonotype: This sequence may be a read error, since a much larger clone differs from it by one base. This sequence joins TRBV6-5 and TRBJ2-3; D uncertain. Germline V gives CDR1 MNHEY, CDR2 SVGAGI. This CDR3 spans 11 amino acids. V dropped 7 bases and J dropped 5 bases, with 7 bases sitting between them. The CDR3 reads CASIVGDTQYF. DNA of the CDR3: TGTGCCAGCATTGTAGGAGATACGCAGTATTTT.

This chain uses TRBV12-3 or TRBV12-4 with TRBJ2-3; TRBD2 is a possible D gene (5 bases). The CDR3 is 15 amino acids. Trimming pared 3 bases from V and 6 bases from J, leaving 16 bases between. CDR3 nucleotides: TGTGCCAGCAGTTTTGGGTCTCGAGGGCCCGATACGCAGTATTTT. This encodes CASSFGSRGPDTQYF.

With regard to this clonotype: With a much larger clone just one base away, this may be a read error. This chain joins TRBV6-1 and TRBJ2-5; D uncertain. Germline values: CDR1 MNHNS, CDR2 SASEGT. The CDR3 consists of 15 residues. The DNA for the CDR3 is TGTGTCAGCACCCCTTCTTCTATGATAGGGGAGACCCAGTACTTC. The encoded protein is CVSTPSSMIGETQYF.

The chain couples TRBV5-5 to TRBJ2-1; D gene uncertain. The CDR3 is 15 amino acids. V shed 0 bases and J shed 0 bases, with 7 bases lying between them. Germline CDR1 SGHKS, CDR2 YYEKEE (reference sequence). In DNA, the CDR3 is TGTGCCAGCAGCTTGGGCCCAAGCTCCTACAATGAGCAGTTCTTC. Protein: CASSLGPSSYNEQFF. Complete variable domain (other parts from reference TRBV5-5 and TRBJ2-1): DAGVTQSPTHLIKTRGQQVTLRCSPISGHKSVSWYQQVLGQGPQFIFQYYEKEERGRGNFPDRFSARQFPNYSSELNVNALLLGDSALYLCASSLGPSSYNEQFFGPGTRLTVL.

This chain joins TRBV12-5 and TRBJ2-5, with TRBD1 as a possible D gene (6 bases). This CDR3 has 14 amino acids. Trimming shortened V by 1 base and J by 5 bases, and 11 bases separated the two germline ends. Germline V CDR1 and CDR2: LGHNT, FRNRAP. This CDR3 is CASGLGQARETQYF. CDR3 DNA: TGTGCTAGTGGTTTGGGACAGGCGAGGGAGACCCAGTACTTC.

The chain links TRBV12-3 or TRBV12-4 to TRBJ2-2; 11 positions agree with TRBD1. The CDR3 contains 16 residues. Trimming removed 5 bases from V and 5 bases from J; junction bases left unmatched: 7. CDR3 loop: CASSTGQGARTGELFF. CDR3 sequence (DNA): TGTGCCAGCAGTACCGGACAGGGGGCGCGAACCGGGGAGCTGTTTTTT.

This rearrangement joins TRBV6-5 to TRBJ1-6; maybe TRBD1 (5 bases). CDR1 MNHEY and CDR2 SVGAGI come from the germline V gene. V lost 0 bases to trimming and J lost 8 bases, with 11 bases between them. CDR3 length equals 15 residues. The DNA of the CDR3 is TGTGCCAGCAGTTACTCAATCCAGGGTTATTCACCCCTCCACTTT. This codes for CASSYSIQGYSPLHF.

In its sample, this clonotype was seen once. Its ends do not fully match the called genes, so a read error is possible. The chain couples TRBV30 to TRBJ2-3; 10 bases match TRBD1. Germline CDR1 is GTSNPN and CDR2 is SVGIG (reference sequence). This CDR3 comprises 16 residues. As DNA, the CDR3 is TGTACCTGGAGTACGGGACAGGGGATGGAAGGAGATACGCAGTATTTT. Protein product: CTWSTGQGMEGDTQYF.

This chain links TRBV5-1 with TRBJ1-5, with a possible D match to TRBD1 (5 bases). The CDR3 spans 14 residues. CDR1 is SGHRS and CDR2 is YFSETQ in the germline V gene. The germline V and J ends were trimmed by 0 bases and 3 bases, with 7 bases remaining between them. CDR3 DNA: TGCGCCAGCAGCTTGGGGGGCGTCAATCAGCCCCAGCATTTT. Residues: CASSLGGVNQPQHF.

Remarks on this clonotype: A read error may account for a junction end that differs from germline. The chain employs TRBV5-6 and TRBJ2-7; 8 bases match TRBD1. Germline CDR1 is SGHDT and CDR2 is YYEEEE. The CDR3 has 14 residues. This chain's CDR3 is CASSLGQGRYDQYF. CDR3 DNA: TGTGCCAGCAGCTTAGGACAGGGCCGCTACGATCAGTACTTC. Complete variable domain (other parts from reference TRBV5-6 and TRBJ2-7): DAGVTQSPTHLIKTRGQQVTLRCSPKSGHDTVSWYQQALGQGPQFIFQYYEEEERQRGNFPDRFSGHQFPNYSSELNVNALLLGDSALYLCASSLGQGRYDQYFGPGTRLTVT.

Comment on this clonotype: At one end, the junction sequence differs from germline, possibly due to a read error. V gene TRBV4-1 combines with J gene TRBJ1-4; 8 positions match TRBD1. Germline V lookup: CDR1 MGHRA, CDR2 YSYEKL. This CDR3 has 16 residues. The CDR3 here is CASSHTTGTGPSGLLF. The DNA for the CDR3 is TGCGCCAGCAGCCATACGACCGGGACAGGCCCGTCGGGACTGTTATTT.

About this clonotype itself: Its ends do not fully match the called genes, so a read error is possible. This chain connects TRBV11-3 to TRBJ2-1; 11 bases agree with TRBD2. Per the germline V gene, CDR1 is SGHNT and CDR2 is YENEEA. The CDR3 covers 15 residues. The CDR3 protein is CANSVGTSGYNEQFF. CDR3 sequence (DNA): TGTGCCAACAGCGTCGGGACTAGCGGCTACAATGAGCAGTTCTTC.